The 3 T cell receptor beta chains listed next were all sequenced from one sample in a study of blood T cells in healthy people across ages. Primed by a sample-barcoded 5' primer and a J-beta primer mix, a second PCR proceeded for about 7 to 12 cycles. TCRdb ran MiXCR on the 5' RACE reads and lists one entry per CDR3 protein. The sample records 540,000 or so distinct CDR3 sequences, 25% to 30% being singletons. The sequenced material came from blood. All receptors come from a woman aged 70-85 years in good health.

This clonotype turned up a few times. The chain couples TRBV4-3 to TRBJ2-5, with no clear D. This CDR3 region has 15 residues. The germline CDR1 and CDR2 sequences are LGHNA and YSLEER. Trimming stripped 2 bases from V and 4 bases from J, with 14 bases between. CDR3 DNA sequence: TGCGCCAGCAGCCAATCTTTGGGCCGGCGAGAGACCCAGTACTTC. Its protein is CASSQSLGRRETQYF.

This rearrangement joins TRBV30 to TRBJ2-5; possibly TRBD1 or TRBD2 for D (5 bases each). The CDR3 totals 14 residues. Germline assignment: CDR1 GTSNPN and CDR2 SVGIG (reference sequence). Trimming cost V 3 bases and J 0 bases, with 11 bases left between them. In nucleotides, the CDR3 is TGTGCCTGGAGCGAGGGGCCCGACCAAGAGACCCAGTACTTC. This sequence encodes CAWSEGPDQETQYF.

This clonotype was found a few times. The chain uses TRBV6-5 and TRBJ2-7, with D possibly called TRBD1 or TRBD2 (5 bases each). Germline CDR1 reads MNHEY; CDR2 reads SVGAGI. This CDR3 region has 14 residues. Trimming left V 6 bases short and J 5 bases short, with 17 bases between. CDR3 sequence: CASRRDGAGDEQYF. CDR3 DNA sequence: TGTGCCAGCAGGAGAGACGGGGCGGGTGACGAGCAGTACTTC.